Sequencing of this T cell receptor beta chain was carried out in a study of T cells in localized non-small cell lung cancer. The assay was immunoSEQ multiplex PCR, and TCRdb's table has in-frame clones only and misses some. The sample shows over 1,000 clones, more than 12% of them seen only once. This clone is medium-sized within its sample. Its cognate antigen is unknown. Overall study findings and caveats: Median around 56 top-100 tumor clones were shared with paired adjacent lung. Uninvolved adjacent lung had higher T cell clonality than tumor and all other tissues. The study linked higher blood T cell density to longer overall survival.

Germline CDR1 and CDR2: SGHNT and YENEEA. CDR3 length: 15 amino acids. The V segment lost 3 bases and the J segment 3 bases; nucleotides outside the gene matches: 7. Nonneoplastic adjacent lung devoid of atypia was obtained no less than 2 cm from the tumor margin. The V and J genes are TRBV11-3 and TRBJ2-5, with 7 bases aligning to TRBD2. The origin of this receptor is a male donor at least 60 years old with stage I lung adenocarcinoma. Specimen: normal lung tissue next to the tumor, collected before any cancer treatment. CDR3 sequence reads: CASSFTSGGKETQYF. DNA for the CDR3: TGTGCCAGCAGCTTCACCTCGGGAGGCAAAGAGACCCAGTACTTC.